This note documents a single T cell receptor beta chain sequence. This CDR3 contains 14 residues. Germline-derived CDR1 and CDR2 are SGHRS and YFSETQ. V dropped 0 bases and J dropped 5 bases, with 11 bases sitting between them. The sample is drawn from a study of blood T cell repertoires in COVID-19. Profiled with immunoSEQ multiplex PCR; TCRdb holds only in-frame clones, not every one. Among 95,000 to 150,000 clones listed, 82% were seen once. The material sequenced was peripheral blood. The TCR was taken from a woman in her seventies with acute or convalescent COVID-19. The J gene is TRBJ2-5, the V gene TRBV5-1, with D possibly matching TRBD2 (5 bases). The CDR3 nucleotides are TGCGCCAGCAGCTTGGTAGCAGAGCGGGAGACCCAGTACTTC. Translated, it gives CASSLVAERETQYF.